The clone carrying this T cell receptor (beta chain) showed up many times. Antigen: not known. These data come from a study of T cells after yellow fever vaccination. TCRdb itself ran the 5' RACE reads through MiXCR, one entry per CDR3 protein. The sample has fewer than 350,000 distinct CDR3 sequences, around 4% seen once. Points from the study as a whole: The appearance of a small share of clonotypes in both CD4 and CD8 compartments was observed. Though it reached lower strength, the secondary response hit its peak faster, day 5 versus 15. Once the booster was given, most primary-vaccination clones reappeared, at about 96% for CD4 and around 90% for CD8.

The CDR3 loop spans 15 amino acids. In germline, CDR1 is SGHRS, CDR2 YFSETQ. The ends were cut back, 0 bases at V and 10 bases at J, with 17 bases in the middle. The source is a man aged 18 to 29 who received the YFV17D yellow fever vaccine. The gene calls are TRBV5-1 and TRBJ2-1; either TRBD1 or TRBD2 may supply D (5 bases each). Sample: PBMCs, taken on the day of the yellow fever booster vaccination. The CDR3 spells CASSLGGTAVDEQFF. CDR3 sequence (DNA): TGCGCCAGCAGCTTGGGAGGGACCGCGGTCGACGAGCAGTTCTTC.